This T cell receptor beta chain originates from a study of blood T cell repertoires in COVID-19. Study at large: Donors in the United States, Italy and Spain gave samples during acute or convalescent COVID-19.

Per the original data handling: Counts of nucleated cells, estimated from reference gene primer amplification, were obtained. Libraries were prepared by immunoSEQ multiplex PCR; TCRdb keeps only in-frame clonotypes and omits some of them. V and J calls and clone size are those listed in that table; D and trimming were worked out from the DNA. The sample lists fewer than 250,000 clones, about 87% occurring once. The germline V and J ends were trimmed by 5 bases and 9 bases, with 10 bases remaining between them. The CDR3 extends over 13 amino acids. The V gene's germline CDR1 is KGHDR and CDR2 SFDVKD. Material: peripheral blood. The sequence derives from a man aged 55 to 69 with acute or convalescent COVID-19. V gene TRBV24-1 combines with J gene TRBJ1-6; no firm D call. The CDR3: CATSGYGFSPLHF. Here the CDR3 DNA reads TGTGCCACCAGTGGTTACGGGTTTTCACCCCTCCACTTT.